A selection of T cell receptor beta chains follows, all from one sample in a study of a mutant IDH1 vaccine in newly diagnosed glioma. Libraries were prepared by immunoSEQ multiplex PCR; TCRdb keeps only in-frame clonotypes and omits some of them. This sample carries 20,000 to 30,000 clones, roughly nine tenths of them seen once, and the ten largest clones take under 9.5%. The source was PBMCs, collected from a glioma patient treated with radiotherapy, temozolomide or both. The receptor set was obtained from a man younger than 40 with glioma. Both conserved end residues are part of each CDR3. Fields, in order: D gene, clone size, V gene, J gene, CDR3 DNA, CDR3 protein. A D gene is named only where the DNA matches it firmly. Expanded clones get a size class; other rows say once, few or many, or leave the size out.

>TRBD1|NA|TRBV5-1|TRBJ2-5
TGCGCCAGCAGCCTAGGACAGGGACAAGAGACCCAGTACTTC
CASSLGQGQETQYF
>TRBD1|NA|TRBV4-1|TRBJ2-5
TGCGCCAGCACCCCCATGGACAGGGGGCGCTTTTCCGAGACCCAGTACTTC
CASTPMDRGRFSETQYF
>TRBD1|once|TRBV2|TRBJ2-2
TGTGCCAGCAGGGTACAGGGGGCGAAGTCCGGGGAGCTGTTTTTT
CASRVQGAKSGELFF
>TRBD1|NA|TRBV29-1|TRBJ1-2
TGCAGCGTTGAACCCAGGGGGCGGAATAACTATGGCTACACCTTC
CSVEPRGRNNYGYTF
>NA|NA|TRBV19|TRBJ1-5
TGTGCCAGTAGTCCTCCAATGGGTACCCAGCATTTT
CASSPPMGTQHF
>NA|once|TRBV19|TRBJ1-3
TGTGCCAGTAGTATTGTACCAGGGAGGCTATCTGGAAACACCATATATTTT
CASSIVPGRLSGNTIYF
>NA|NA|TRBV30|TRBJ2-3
TGTGCCCAAGGGGCAGATACGCAGTATTTT
CAQGADTQYF
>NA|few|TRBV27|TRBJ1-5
TGTGCCAGCAGTTTAGCTGGGCCCCAGGCCAATCAGCCCCAGCATTTT
CASSLAGPQANQPQHF
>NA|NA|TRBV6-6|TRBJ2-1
TGTGCCTCCCACGGGGTAATCCGAGACAATGAGCAGTTCTTC
CASHGVIRDNEQFF
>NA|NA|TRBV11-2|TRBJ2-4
TGTGCCAGCAGCTTTGGTGGGGAAAACATTCAGTACTTC
CASSFGGENIQYF
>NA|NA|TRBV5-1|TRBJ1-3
TGCGCCAGCAGCTTTTCGGAGCAGGCTGGAAACACCATATATTTT
CASSFSEQAGNTIYF
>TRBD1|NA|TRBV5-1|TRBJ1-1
TGCGCCAGCAGCTTGCAAGGACAGGGTAACACTGAAGCTTTCTTT
CASSLQGQGNTEAFF
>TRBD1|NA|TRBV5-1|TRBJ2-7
TGCGCCAGCAGCTTACAGGGGAGCCACGAGCAGTACTTC
CASSLQGSHEQYF
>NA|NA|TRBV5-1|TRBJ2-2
TGCGCCAGCGCACAACCTGAGGGTGCCGGGGAGCTGTTTTTT
CASAQPEGAGELFF
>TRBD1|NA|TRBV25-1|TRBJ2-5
TGTGCCAGCAGGAGGACAGGCTGGGTCGAGACCCAGTACTTC
CASRRTGWVETQYF
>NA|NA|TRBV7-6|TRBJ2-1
TGTGCCAGCAGCTCAACAACAGGGAGGACCTACAATGAGCAGTTCTTC
CASSSTTGRTYNEQFF
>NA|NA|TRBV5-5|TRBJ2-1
TGTGCCAGCAGGTGGGGGGCTAGCGGCTACAATGAGCAGTTCTTC
CASRWGASGYNEQFF
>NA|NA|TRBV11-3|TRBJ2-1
TGTGCCAGCAGCATCGACGTAGGCTCCTACAATGAGCAGTTCTTC
CASSIDVGSYNEQFF
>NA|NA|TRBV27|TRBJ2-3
TGTGCCAGCAGTTTGCGGCTAGCAGATACGCAGTATTTT
CASSLRLADTQYF
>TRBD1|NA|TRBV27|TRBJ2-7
TGTGCCAGCAACCCAGGGGGTCCTACTACCTACGAGCAGTACTTC
CASNPGGPTTYEQYF
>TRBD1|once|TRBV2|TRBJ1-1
TGTGCCAGCAGTGAAGCGCTTCAGGGGGCGCAGGTCAACACTGAAGCTTTCTTT
CASSEALQGAQVNTEAFF
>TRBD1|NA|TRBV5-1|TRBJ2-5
TGCGCCAGCAGCTCAGGGGGCAAGGAGACCCAGTACTTC
CASSSGGKETQYF
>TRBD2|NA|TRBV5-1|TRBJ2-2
TGCGCCAGCAGCCCTGACCCCAGACTAGCGGTTCTTAACACCGGGGAGCTGTTTTTT
CASSPDPRLAVLNTGELFF
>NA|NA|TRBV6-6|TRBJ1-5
TGTGCCAGCAGTTACTCCAACAGGGGCAATCAGCCCCAGCATTTT
CASSYSNRGNQPQHF
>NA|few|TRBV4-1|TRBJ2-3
TGCGCCAGCAGCCTCCGGGACTTCTCCACAGATACGCAGTATTTT
CASSLRDFSTDTQYF
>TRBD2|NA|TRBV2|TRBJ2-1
TGTGCCAGCAGCTCCTTAGCGGGAGGGCCTTTAAAGGAGCAGTTCTTC
CASSSLAGGPLKEQFF
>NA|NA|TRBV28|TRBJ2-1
TGTGCCAGCAGTTTAATAGGGGAGCCGATGAATGAGCAGTTCTTC
CASSLIGEPMNEQFF
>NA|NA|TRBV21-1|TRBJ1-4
TGTGCCAGCAGCCCCGTTGGGCAGGGTCCTAATGAAAAACTGTTTTTT
CASSPVGQGPNEKLFF
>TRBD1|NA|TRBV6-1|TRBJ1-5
TGTGCCAGCAGTGAAGCCGTGGGGACAGGCAATCAGCCCCAGCATTTT
CASSEAVGTGNQPQHF
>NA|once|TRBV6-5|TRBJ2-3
TGTGCCAGCAGTTCTCACAGCACAGATACGCAGTATTTT
CASSSHSTDTQYF
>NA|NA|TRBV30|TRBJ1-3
TGTGCCTGGAGTGTAGGGGAATTCGGAAACACCATATATTTT
CAWSVGEFGNTIYF